The rows below give T cell receptor beta chains drawn from one sample of a study of cytomegalovirus exposure and HLA in healthy donors. TCRdb's table, derived via immunoSEQ multiplex PCR, lists solely in-frame clones and lacks some. The data contain roughly 150,000 clones, roughly four fifths of them singletons. The sample consisted of PBMCs. Receptors were obtained from a man aged 18 to 29 in good health and CMV-seronegative. CDR3s include the opening cysteine and the closing phenylalanine or tryptophan. Each record gives: V gene, D gene, J gene, clone size, CDR3 protein, CDR3 DNA. The D gene is left open where the match is weak. Clone size is shown for a subset of rows, as once, few, many or a class of expanded clone.

TRBV27,NA,TRBJ2-3,NA,CASSTTQRGTDTQYF,TGTGCCAGCAGTACCACCCAGAGGGGCACAGATACGCAGTATTTT
TRBV19,NA,TRBJ1-2,NA,CASSIVLWAGHGYTF,TGTGCCAGTAGTATAGTCCTGTGGGCAGGGCATGGCTACACCTTC
TRBV7-2,TRBD1,TRBJ1-1,few,CASSRTGGAERTEAFF,TGTGCCAGCAGCCGGACAGGGGGCGCTGAGAGGACTGAAGCTTTCTTT
TRBV27,TRBD1,TRBJ2-5,NA,CASSLYATGWTQYF,TGTGCCAGCAGTTTATACGCGACAGGGTGGACCCAGTACTTC
TRBV12-5,NA,TRBJ2-2,few,CASGLEGPRRTGELFF,TGTGCTAGTGGTTTGGAGGGGCCTAGGAGAACCGGGGAGCTGTTTTTT
TRBV7-2,TRBD1,TRBJ1-2,NA,CASSTPRQGRYGYTF,TGTGCCAGCAGCACCCCGAGACAGGGGCGCTATGGCTACACCTTC
TRBV19,TRBD1,TRBJ2-2,NA,CASRPGRGQGARTGELFF,TGTGCCAGTAGACCGGGACGGGGACAGGGGGCTCGGACCGGGGAGCTGTTTTTT
TRBV5-1,NA,TRBJ2-3,NA,CASSLVLAADTQYF,TGCGCCAGCAGCTTGGTGTTAGCCGCAGATACGCAGTATTTT
TRBV19,NA,TRBJ1-2,NA,CASIPTDRRYGYTF,TGTGCCAGTATCCCTACCGACAGACGCTATGGCTACACCTTC
TRBV12-5,TRBD1,TRBJ2-3,NA,CASGPRQGRTDTQYF,TGTGCTAGTGGTCCTCGACAGGGTCGGACAGATACGCAGTATTTT
TRBV30,NA,TRBJ2-7,NA,CALHPPSDEQYF,TGTGCCTTACACCCGCCGAGCGACGAGCAGTACTTC
TRBV5-6,NA,TRBJ1-2,NA,CASSPPDRSYTF,TGTGCCAGCAGCCCCCCCGACAGGAGCTACACCTTC
TRBV6-5,TRBD1,TRBJ2-5,few,CASRTGSETQYF,TGTGCCAGCAGGACAGGGTCGGAGACCCAGTACTTC
TRBV27,NA,TRBJ2-7,once,CASSPGLGYEQYF,TGTGCCAGCAGCCCCGGACTGGGCTACGAGCAGTACTTC
TRBV6-5,NA,TRBJ2-1,NA,CASSYKRDTKGDEQFF,TGTGCCAGCAGTTATAAACGGGACACAAAGGGAGATGAGCAGTTCTTC
TRBV5-6,NA,TRBJ2-7,many,CASSPPGLGYEQYF,TGTGCCAGCAGCCCCCCGGGACTTGGTTACGAGCAGTACTTC
TRBV18,NA,TRBJ2-3,NA,CASSRSMAREGTDTQYF,TGTGCCAGCTCACGTTCCATGGCAAGGGAGGGCACAGATACGCAGTATTTT
TRBV29-1,TRBD2,TRBJ2-1,NA,CSVEGREIYNEQFF,TGCAGCGTTGAAGGGCGGGAGATTTACAATGAGCAGTTCTTC
TRBV2,TRBD2,TRBJ2-7,NA,CASSRGLAPYEQYF,TGTGCCAGCAGCCGCGGACTAGCCCCCTACGAGCAGTACTTC
TRBV7-9,NA,TRBJ2-3,few,CASSPDFGATDTQYF,TGTGCCAGCAGCCCGGACTTCGGAGCCACAGATACGCAGTATTTT
TRBV2,NA,TRBJ2-1,NA,CASGGRGGSNEQFF,TGTGCCAGCGGAGGCAGGGGCGGGAGTAATGAGCAGTTCTTC
TRBV7-9,TRBD2,TRBJ2-7,NA,CASSLVSIRPSGRAQEQYF,TGTGCCAGCAGCTTAGTGTCTATACGGCCAAGCGGGAGGGCCCAAGAGCAGTACTTC
TRBV5-1,TRBD2,TRBJ2-7,NA,CASSLTWTSGRHSYEQYF,TGCGCCAGCAGCTTGACGTGGACTAGCGGGAGGCACTCCTACGAGCAGTACTTC
TRBV10-3,TRBD2,TRBJ2-5,few,CAISEPDLAEGETQYF,TGTGCCATCAGTGAGCCTGACCTAGCGGAAGGGGAGACCCAGTACTTC
TRBV5-5,NA,TRBJ2-5,NA,CASSWLVRGGETQYF,TGTGCCAGCAGCTGGCTCGTGCGGGGAGGAGAGACCCAGTACTTC
TRBV6-1,NA,TRBJ2-3,NA,CASSERLGGPTDTQYF,TGTGCCAGCAGTGAACGACTGGGAGGCCCCACAGATACGCAGTATTTT
TRBV28,TRBD1,TRBJ2-7,NA,CASRRTGENEQYF,TGTGCCAGCCGGCGGACAGGGGAGAACGAGCAGTACTTC
TRBV28,NA,TRBJ1-5,NA,CASSLLNQPQHF,TGTGCCAGCAGTTTACTCAATCAGCCCCAGCATTTT
TRBV9,TRBD2,TRBJ2-1,NA,CASSARTSGSVDEQFF,TGTGCCAGCAGCGCCCGGACTAGCGGGAGTGTCGATGAGCAGTTCTTC
TRBV19,TRBD1,TRBJ2-7,NA,CASSIKGDRETYEQYF,TGTGCCAGTAGTATAAAAGGGGACAGGGAAACCTACGAGCAGTACTTC
TRBV15,TRBD1,TRBJ1-4,NA,CATSQGDSKALEKLFF,TGTGCCACCAGCCAGGGGGACTCGAAGGCCCTCGAAAAACTGTTTTTT
TRBV10-3,TRBD1,TRBJ1-1,NA,CAISTGTEFEAFF,TGTGCCATCAGTACAGGGACAGAGTTTGAAGCTTTCTTT
TRBV13,NA,TRBJ2-5,NA,CASSLGQETQYF,TGTGCCAGCAGCTTAGGACAGGAGACCCAGTACTTC
TRBV2,NA,TRBJ2-7,NA,CASSPVGSGGEQYF,TGTGCCAGCAGCCCGGTGGGGTCCGGGGGCGAGCAGTACTTC
TRBV6-5,TRBD1,TRBJ1-1,NA,CASGDRLDMAFF,TGTGCCAGCGGGGACAGGTTAGACATGGCTTTCTTT
TRBV15,TRBD2,TRBJ2-3,NA,CATSRDSTSGRGSWQYF,TGTGCCACCAGCAGAGATTCAACTAGCGGGAGGGGCAGCTGGCAGTATTTT
TRBV7-2,TRBD1,TRBJ1-4,NA,CASSKDRVAEKLFF,TGTGCCAGCAGCAAGGACAGGGTGGCCGAAAAACTGTTTTTT
TRBV11-2,NA,TRBJ2-4,NA,CASSLGARAKNIQYF,TGTGCCAGCAGCTTAGGGGCACGAGCCAAAAACATTCAGTACTTC
TRBV4-3,TRBD2,TRBJ2-2,NA,CASSHVLAGVLSGELFF,TGCGCCAGCAGCCATGTACTAGCGGGGGTACTTAGCGGGGAGCTGTTTTTT
TRBV30,NA,TRBJ1-5,NA,CAWSVGAAGGPQHF,TGTGCCTGGAGTGTAGGGGCGGCCGGTGGGCCCCAGCATTTT
TRBV19,TRBD2,TRBJ2-3,NA,CASSQSGGPADTQYF,TGTGCCAGTAGCCAATCGGGGGGGCCGGCAGATACGCAGTATTTT
TRBV9,TRBD2,TRBJ2-1,NA,CASSGGGLENDEQFF,TGTGCCAGCAGCGGGGGGGGACTGGAAAACGATGAGCAGTTCTTC
TRBV30,TRBD1,TRBJ1-2,NA,CAWGQGLHMAPTF,TGTGCCTGGGGACAGGGTCTTCATATGGCTCCCACCTTC
TRBV7-9,TRBD2,TRBJ2-5,NA,CSSSLTSGGQETQYF,TGTTCCAGCAGCCTCACTAGCGGGGGGCAAGAGACCCAGTACTTC
TRBV27,TRBD1,TRBJ1-2,NA,CASSTVQARDRGDYGYTF,TGTGCCAGCAGTACAGTACAAGCTCGGGACAGGGGAGACTATGGCTACACCTTC
TRBV6-5,NA,TRBJ1-4,few,CASKDEGATNEKLFF,TGTGCCAGCAAGGATGAAGGGGCAACTAATGAAAAACTGTTTTTT
TRBV5-4,NA,TRBJ1-4,NA,CASSFVGTGNEKLFF,TGTGCCAGCAGCTTCGTCGGAACAGGGAATGAAAAACTGTTTTTT
TRBV5-1,TRBD2,TRBJ2-3,NA,CASMTGTSGRRADTQYF,TGCGCCAGCATGACCGGGACTAGCGGCCGGAGGGCAGATACGCAGTATTTT
TRBV11-2,NA,TRBJ2-1,NA,CASSPWGPYNEQFF,TGTGCCAGCAGCCCTTGGGGGCCCTACAATGAGCAGTTCTTC
TRBV18,TRBD1,TRBJ2-1,NA,CASLDQGAPGNEQFF,TGTGCCAGCTTAGATCAGGGGGCGCCGGGCAATGAGCAGTTCTTC
TRBV14,NA,TRBJ1-1,NA,CASSQDPYEAFF,TGTGCCAGCAGCCAAGACCCCTATGAAGCTTTCTTT
TRBV5-8,NA,TRBJ2-7,NA,CASSKGYAAYEQYF,TGTGCCAGCAGCAAGGGGTATGCAGCTTACGAGCAGTACTTC
TRBV11-3,TRBD2,TRBJ2-1,NA,CASSPGRTSGPYNEQFF,TGTGCCAGCAGCCCAGGAAGGACTAGCGGCCCCTACAATGAGCAGTTCTTC
TRBV12-5,NA,TRBJ2-7,NA,CARGYRRVSYEQYF,TGTGCTAGGGGATACCGGCGGGTCTCCTACGAGCAGTACTTC
TRBV6-5,TRBD1,TRBJ1-1,NA,CASSPTGGTKREAFF,TGTGCCAGCAGTCCAACAGGGGGCACTAAGCGTGAAGCTTTCTTT